Shown below are 30 T cell receptor beta chains from a single sample sequenced in a study of cytomegalovirus exposure and HLA in healthy donors. Researchers ran the PCR with 60 Vbeta and 13 Jbeta primers. The data were produced by immunoSEQ multiplex PCR, yet TCRdb's version contains in-frame clones alone and is incomplete. The repertoire holds more than 95,000 clones, about 81% seen once, with about 1% in the top ten. What was sequenced was PBMCs. These receptors were taken from a woman under 40 in good health and CMV-seronegative.

The DNA of the CDR3 is TGCGCCAGCAGCCAAGCATTCGGGGGGAGCACAGATACGCAGTATTTT. This codes for CASSQAFGGSTDTQYF. The chain combines TRBV4-3 with TRBJ2-3; 7 nucleotides line up with TRBD2. Germline V gene lookup returns CDR1 LGHNA and CDR2 YSLEER. The CDR3 has 16 residues. V shed 1 base and J 0 bases; nucleotides not matched to a gene: 4.

This chain connects TRBV5-4 to TRBJ2-1; no reliable D call. The V end was cut by 6 bases, the J end by 6 bases, with 10 bases between. Germline CDR1 is SGHNT and CDR2 is YYREEE (reference sequence). The CDR3 spans 12 residues. The DNA of the CDR3 is TGTGCCAGCAAAGGAGACTCCAATGAGCAGTTCTTC. Translated, it gives CASKGDSNEQFF. Filled out from reference TRBV5-4 and TRBJ2-1, the complete variable domain reads ETGVTQSPTHLIKTRGQQVTLRCSSQSGHNTVSWYQQALGQGPQFIFQYYREEENGRGNFPPRFSGLQFPNYSSELNVNALELDDSALYLCASKGDSNEQFFGPGTRLTVL.

CDR3 amino acids: CASNSGQVNTGELFF. For the CDR3, the DNA is TGTGCCAGCAACTCGGGACAGGTTAACACCGGGGAGCTGTTTTTT. V gene TRBV5-4 combines with J gene TRBJ2-2; 8 positions agree with TRBD1. Germline-derived CDR1 and CDR2 are SGHNT and YYREEE (reference sequence). Germline trimming cut 6 bases from V and 2 bases from J; bases unmatched to any gene: 6. This CDR3 is built from 15 residues.

The chain employs TRBV30 and TRBJ2-3; weak D call: TRBD2 (6 bases). Germline V CDR1 and CDR2: GTSNPN, SVGIG (reference sequence). This CDR3 is 15 amino acids long. V was shortened by 3 bases and J by 4 bases, with 17 bases between the two germline ends. The CDR3 loop is CAWRDGTLGPDTQYF. The CDR3 DNA reads as TGTGCCTGGAGGGACGGGACTCTTGGGCCAGATACGCAGTATTTT.

The chain has TRBV5-6 and TRBJ1-1; D gene unclear. Trimming cost V 1 base and J 1 base, with 11 bases left between them. CDR1 and CDR2 (germline): SGHDT, YYEEEE. The CDR3 extends over 15 amino acids. The CDR3: CASSLWYSPNTEAFF. The DNA of the CDR3 is TGTGCCAGCAGCTTGTGGTACAGCCCGAACACTGAAGCTTTCTTT.

The chain joins TRBV6-6 to TRBJ1-1; a weak D match, TRBD1 (6 bases). CDR1 is MNHNY and CDR2 is SVGAGI in the germline V gene (reference sequence). V lost 2 bases, J lost 0 bases, and 7 bases lay in between. The CDR3 loop spans 14 amino acids. The CDR3 spells CASSYGGMNTEAFF. CDR3 coding DNA: TGTGCCAGCAGTTACGGGGGCATGAACACTGAAGCTTTCTTT.

The chain couples TRBV9 to TRBJ2-7; the D gene is possibly TRBD2 (12 bases). Germline CDR1 reads SGDLS; CDR2 reads YYNGEE. The germline V and J ends were trimmed by 4 bases and 1 base, with 24 bases remaining between them. The CDR3 consists of 18 residues. As DNA, the CDR3 is TGTGCCAGCAGCCCCCGGGACAGGGGGACTAGCGGGTCCTACGAGCAGTACTTC. Translated: CASSPRDRGTSGSYEQYF.

A single count supports this clone. The chain uses TRBV5-1 and TRBJ2-1; no firm D call. Germline loops: CDR1 SGHRS, CDR2 YFSETQ. There are 12 residues in the CDR3. Between the trimmed V and J ends, which lost 3 bases and 10 bases, there was a span of 11 bases. The CDR3 sequence: CASSYENREQFF. The CDR3 bases are TGCGCCAGCAGCTATGAGAACAGAGAGCAGTTCTTC.

This clone has only one observation. This sequence joins TRBV6-5 and TRBJ1-6, with no clear D. Germline loops: CDR1 MNHEY, CDR2 SVGAGI. This CDR3 region has 13 residues. V dropped 6 bases and J dropped 5 bases, with 8 bases sitting between them. CDR3 coding DNA: TGTGCCAGCAGAGAGATGAATAATTCACCCCTCCACTTT. The encoded protein is CASREMNNSPLHF.

This clone has a handful of counts. V gene TRBV30 combines with J gene TRBJ2-5; 8 bases agree with TRBD2. CDR1 GTSNPN and CDR2 SVGIG come from the germline V gene (reference sequence). The CDR3 has 17 amino acids. Trimming cost V 0 bases and J 5 bases; bases outside gene matches: 14. CDR3: CAWSVPLWRGAAETQYF. The DNA of the CDR3 is TGTGCCTGGAGTGTACCACTCTGGCGGGGGGCGGCCGAGACCCAGTACTTC.

This clone was observed a handful of times. J is TRBJ2-5 and V is TRBV2; D possibly corresponds to TRBD2 (7 bases). There are 13 residues in the CDR3. V shed 7 bases and J shed 7 bases, with 16 bases lying between them. Germline CDR1 and CDR2: SNHLY and FYNNEI. CDR3 nucleotide sequence: TGTGCCAGCACCAGGGGAGGGAGAGGGACCCAGTACTTC. Protein: CASTRGGRGTQYF.

V usage is TRBV18 and J usage is TRBJ1-3; 7 nucleotides match TRBD1. The CDR3 runs 15 residues. CDR1 KGHSH and CDR2 LQKENI come from the germline V gene. V was clipped by 5 bases and J by 1 base; unmatched bases: 5. In nucleotides, the CDR3 is TGTGCCAGCTCAAGGGGACAGAATTCTGGAAACACCATATATTTT. Translating it yields CASSRGQNSGNTIYF.

This clone is a singleton in its sample. This sequence joins TRBV7-9 and TRBJ2-5; D may be TRBD2 (6 bases). CDR1 SEHNR and CDR2 FQNEAQ come from the germline V gene (reference sequence). The V gene lost 1 base and the J gene lost 0 bases, with 12 bases spanning the gap. CDR3 length: 16 residues. CDR3 bases: TGTGCCAGCAGCTTAGGCGGGATAGGGTACCAAGAGACCCAGTACTTC. Translating it yields CASSLGGIGYQETQYF. Full variable domain (missing parts from reference TRBV7-9 and TRBJ2-5): DTGVSQNPRHKITKRGQNVTFRCDPISEHNRLYWYRQTLGQGPEFLTYFQNEAQLEKSRLLSDRFSAERPKGSFSTLEIQRTEQGDSAMYLCASSLGGIGYQETQYFGPGTRLLVL.

In its sample, this clone was seen once. The rearrangement joins TRBV6-1 to TRBJ2-3; 12 bases are shared with TRBD2. With 7 bases clipped from V and 5 bases from J, the junction kept 7 bases outside the gene matches. Germline-derived CDR1 and CDR2 are MNHNS and SASEGT. The CDR3 is 15 amino acids. The CDR3 protein is CASTPTSGGGDTQYF. The CDR3 DNA reads TGTGCCAGCACCCCGACTAGCGGGGGAGGAGATACGCAGTATTTT.

The rearrangement links TRBV18 to TRBJ2-2; 8 nucleotides match TRBD1. CDR1 is KGHSH, CDR2 LQKENI, per germline. The CDR3 consists of 15 residues. Trimming took 4 bases from V and 0 from J; bases not matched to a gene: 1. The CDR3 reads CASSQGQANTGELFF. The CDR3 coding sequence is TGTGCCAGCTCACAGGGACAGGCGAACACCGGGGAGCTGTTTTTT.

The chain has TRBV11-2 and TRBJ2-2; possibly TRBD1 for D (6 bases). This CDR3 is built from 16 residues. The germline V and J ends were trimmed by 1 base and 2 bases, with 11 bases remaining between them. The V gene's germline CDR1 is SGHAT and CDR2 FQNNGV. The CDR3: CASSLAQGLNTGELFF. DNA of the CDR3: TGTGCCAGCAGCTTAGCCCAGGGGCTAAACACCGGGGAGCTGTTTTTT. Filled out from reference TRBV11-2 and TRBJ2-2, the complete variable domain reads EAGVAQSPRYKIIEKRQSVAFWCNPISGHATLYWYQQILGQGPKLLIQFQNNGVVDDSQLPKDRFSAERLKGVDSTLKIQPAKLEDSAVYLCASSLAQGLNTGELFFGEGSRLTVL.

The gene calls are TRBV6-4 and TRBJ2-3; 16 bases align to TRBD2. With 2 bases clipped from V and 4 bases from J, the junction kept 0 bases outside the gene matches. This CDR3 is built from 16 residues. CDR1 and CDR2 (germline): MRHNA, SNTAGT. Here the CDR3 reads CASSDGTSGGADTQYF. CDR3 bases: TGTGCCAGCAGTGACGGGACTAGCGGGGGGGCAGATACGCAGTATTTT.

Judged by abundance, this clone is medium-sized. The genes are TRBV5-3 and TRBJ1-4; D is possibly TRBD1 (6 bases). TRBV5-3 is flagged as an ORF with uncertain function. The CDR3 sequence is 14 residues long. V gave up 1 base and J gave up 3 bases, with 7 bases separating them. As DNA, the CDR3 is TGTGCCAGAAGCTTGAAGGGGGCTAATGAAAAACTGTTTTTT. Translated: CARSLKGANEKLFF.

The chain recombines TRBV29-1 with TRBJ1-5, with TRBD1 identical over 7 bases. Germline values: CDR1 SQVTM, CDR2 ANQGSEA. This CDR3 region has 14 residues. The junction had 7 bases not matched to a gene; V was cut back by 4 bases and J by 4 bases. The CDR3 protein is CSVALTGPNQPQHF. The CDR3, as DNA: TGCAGCGTTGCGTTGACAGGGCCAAATCAGCCCCAGCATTTT.

This sequence joins TRBV5-6 and TRBJ1-2, with a tentative D call TRBD1 (6 bases). Trimming took 0 bases from V and 4 from J, leaving 16 bases between them. This CDR3 has 16 amino acids. CDR1 is SGHDT, CDR2 YYEEEE, per germline. CDR3 loop: CASSLDWQGKGYGYTF. DNA of the CDR3: TGTGCCAGCAGCTTGGATTGGCAGGGGAAGGGCTATGGCTACACCTTC.

The chain couples TRBV11-2 to TRBJ2-7; TRBD2 matches at 9 bases. Germline CDR1 SGHAT, CDR2 FQNNGV. Trimming removed 5 bases from V and 7 bases from J; junction bases left unmatched: 15. The CDR3 spans 16 residues. This CDR3 is CASSPRAASGVFEQYF. CDR3 DNA sequence: TGTGCCAGCAGCCCCCGCGCGGCTAGCGGGGTGTTTGAGCAGTACTTC.

V usage is TRBV13 and J usage is TRBJ2-3; 11 bases map to TRBD2. The V gene end was trimmed by 6 bases and the J gene end by 2 bases; junction bases not matched to a gene: 7. Germline assignment: CDR1 PRHDT and CDR2 FYEKMQ (reference sequence). The CDR3 loop spans 16 amino acids. The DNA of the CDR3 is TGTGCCAGCAGACTCGGACTAGCGGGCCTCACAGATACGCAGTATTTT. Its protein is CASRLGLAGLTDTQYF.

Points on this clone: Distinct nucleotide sequences in the sample also encode this CDR3. CDR3 loop: CASSPDRDYGYTF. The CDR3 coding sequence is TGTGCCAGCTCACCTGACAGGGACTATGGCTACACCTTC. The chain joins TRBV18 to TRBJ1-2, with 7 bases identical to TRBD1. Per germline, CDR1 KGHSH and CDR2 LQKENI. This CDR3 contains 13 residues. V trimming: 3 bases; J trimming: 3 bases; junction bases outside the gene matches: 1.

This clone turned up a few times. This rearrangement joins TRBV11-3 to TRBJ2-1, with TRBD2 identical over 8 bases. Germline V lookup: CDR1 SGHNT, CDR2 YENEEA. CDR3 size: 13 residues. The J segment lost 6 bases and the V segment lost 6 bases, leaving 4 bases of the junction unmatched. This CDR3 reads CASRPSGGNEQFF. DNA for the CDR3: TGTGCCAGCAGACCGAGCGGGGGCAATGAGCAGTTCTTC.

This chain joins TRBV6-5 and TRBJ1-1; TRBD1 agrees at 8 bases. Germline lookup yields CDR1 MNHEY and CDR2 SVGAGI. The CDR3 spans 14 residues. With V trimmed by 2 bases and J by 4 bases, 3 bases remained unmatched. CDR3 DNA: TGTGCCAGCAGTTACCTCAGGGGGCGCACTGAAGCTTTCTTT. Its translation: CASSYLRGRTEAFF.

The gene calls are TRBV19 and TRBJ1-1; weak D call: TRBD1 (6 bases). This CDR3 has 15 residues. V was cut by 3 bases and J by 2 bases, with 13 bases left in between. Germline V gives CDR1 LNHDA, CDR2 SQIVND (reference sequence). CDR3 sequence (DNA): TGTGCCAGTAGTATGCCCAAGGGGGTTAACACTGAAGCTTTCTTT. Residues: CASSMPKGVNTEAFF.

The genes are TRBV11-1 and TRBJ1-6; the D is unclear. V shed 4 bases and J shed 1 base, with 8 bases lying between them. Looked up from germline, CDR1 is SGHAT and CDR2 is FQDESV (reference sequence). The CDR3 contains 15 residues. This CDR3 reads CASSSGGSYNSPLHF. The CDR3 DNA sequence: TGTGCCAGCAGCTCAGGCGGGTCCTATAATTCACCCCTCCACTTT.

V gene TRBV2 combines with J gene TRBJ2-2; 7 nucleotides match TRBD1. This CDR3 has 15 residues. Germline CDR1 SNHLY, CDR2 FYNNEI. The V gene end was trimmed by 7 bases and the J gene end by 1 base; junction bases not matched to a gene: 6. The CDR3 is CASTRTGVNTGELFF. As DNA, the CDR3 is TGTGCCAGCACCAGGACAGGAGTGAACACCGGGGAGCTGTTTTTT.

This clone has only one observation. The chain links TRBV7-9 to TRBJ1-1, with D possibly matching TRBD1 (6 bases). Germline CDR1 is SEHNR and CDR2 is FQNEAQ (reference sequence). V lost 6 bases, J lost 8 bases, and 13 bases lay in between. The CDR3 sequence is 12 residues long. CDR3 residues: CASSWTATEAFF. The CDR3 DNA is TGTGCCAGCAGTTGGACAGCGACAGAAGCTTTCTTT.

V gene TRBV5-4 combines with J gene TRBJ1-3, with 11 bases that match TRBD1. Trimming cost V 4 bases and J 1 base; bases outside gene matches: 4. This CDR3 is built from 16 residues. Germline loops: CDR1 SGHNT, CDR2 YYREEE (reference sequence). Here the CDR3 reads CASSIGQGASGNTIYF. The CDR3 DNA reads as TGTGCCAGCAGCATTGGACAGGGGGCGTCTGGAAACACCATATATTTT.